These 32 T cell receptor beta chains were sequenced from one sample in a study of spatial heterogeneity in lung cancer (dated by TCRdb to 2018 to 2020). The sample's time point label is to be understood as: sample taken at primary tumor resection. For TCR sequencing, whole RNA was extracted from tumor and nontumor lung tissue, or from cryopreserved PBMC samples, and no cell sorting was done. Library preparation was by 5' RACE. Sequencing took place on a NextSeq 500. The public sequencing data were trimmed at Q25 with fastp and processed into clonotypes with MiXCR by TCRdb, which kept only in-frame beta chains. Every CDR3 protein is listed once, alongside the most common genes and DNA of its rows. A total of some 85,000 distinct CDR3 sequences appear in this sample, 15% to 25% of them only once. Jointly, the top ten make up 5% to 7.5% of the sample. The sample was PBMCs, taken at surgery. These receptors all come from a male donor with early-stage non-small cell lung cancer.

This clonotype was found many times. V and J are TRBV12-3 or TRBV12-4 and TRBJ2-4; TRBD1 matches at 7 bases. The junction had 6 bases not matched to a gene; V was cut back by 6 bases and J by 4 bases. CDR3 length equals 14 residues. The CDR3 here is CASSPGTAKNIQYF. DNA for the CDR3: TGTGCCAGCAGCCCCGGGACAGCAAAAAACATTCAGTACTTC.

The CDR3 DNA reads TGTGCCAGCAGTTACGGGCAGGGGGACAAGCAGTACTTC. Encoded protein: CASSYGQGDKQYF. The V and J genes are TRBV6-5 and TRBJ2-7, with 7 bases identical to TRBD1. This CDR3 spans 13 amino acids. Germline V gene sequence: CDR1 MNHEY, CDR2 SVGAGI. V shed 2 bases and J 8 bases; nucleotides not matched to a gene: 6.

This clonotype occurred a few times. The chain links TRBV6-1 to TRBJ2-7, with D perhaps matching TRBD1 or TRBD2 (5 bases each). V shed 2 bases and J shed 6 bases, with 8 bases lying between them. The CDR3 length is 12 residues. The germline V gene has CDR1 MNHNS and CDR2 SASEGT. CDR3 DNA sequence: TGTGCCAGCAGTGAACAGAGGGGCGAGCAGTACTTC. This sequence encodes CASSEQRGEQYF.

The chain combines TRBV19 with TRBJ1-5; weak D call: TRBD1 (6 bases). This CDR3 region has 14 residues. The ends were cut back, 4 bases at V and 9 bases at J, with 16 bases in the middle. Germline V gives CDR1 LNHDA, CDR2 SQIVND (reference sequence). The CDR3, as DNA: TGTGCCAGTAGTAAGGGTGACAGGTTCCTGCCCCAGCATTTT. It encodes CASSKGDRFLPQHF.

The V gene is TRBV12-3 or TRBV12-4, the J gene TRBJ2-5; possibly TRBD1 for D (5 bases). Trimming pared 8 bases from V and 5 bases from J, leaving 15 bases between. This CDR3 region has 13 residues. The CDR3 DNA sequence: TGTGCCAGCTCTTTGCAGGGTCCGGAGACCCAGTACTTC. This codes for CASSLQGPETQYF.

V and J are TRBV9 and TRBJ2-1, with D perhaps given as TRBD1 or TRBD2 (5 bases each). The germline V gene has CDR1 SGDLS and CDR2 YYNGEE. V shed 0 bases and J shed 4 bases, with 11 bases lying between them. This CDR3 comprises 15 residues. CDR3 protein: CASSVAGDPYNEQFF. The CDR3 DNA reads TGTGCCAGCAGCGTAGCCGGGGACCCGTACAATGAGCAGTTCTTC. The variable domain in full, with the rest retrieved from reference TRBV9 and TRBJ2-1, is DSGVTQTPKHLITATGQRVTLRCSPRSGDLSVYWYQQSLDQGLQFLIQYYNGEERAKGNILERFSAQQFPDLHSELNLSSLELGDSALYFCASSVAGDPYNEQFFGPGTRLTVL.

This clonotype was seen only a few times. The chain couples TRBV9 to TRBJ2-5; D not certain. This CDR3 region has 17 residues. V was cut by 0 bases and J by 2 bases, with 17 bases left in between. CDR1 is SGDLS, CDR2 YYNGEE, per germline. The CDR3 here is CASSVGETTVGQETQYF. The CDR3 DNA follows: TGTGCCAGCAGCGTAGGCGAAACCACCGTTGGGCAAGAGACCCAGTACTTC.

This chain uses TRBV28 with TRBJ1-6, with D perhaps TRBD1 (6 bases). In germline, CDR1 is MDHEN, CDR2 SYDVKM. V shed 7 bases and J shed 5 bases, with 15 bases lying between them. CDR3 length: 15 residues. The CDR3 is CASNPTGPDNSPLHF. CDR3 sequence (DNA): TGTGCCAGCAACCCCACAGGGCCCGATAATTCACCCCTCCACTTT. Using reference TRBV28 and TRBJ1-6 for the parts outside the CDR3, the full variable domain is DVKVTQSSRYLVKRTGEKVFLECVQDMDHENMFWYRQDPGLGLRLIYFSYDVKMKEKGDIPEGYSVSREKKERFSLILESASTNQTSMYLCASNPTGPDNSPLHFGNGTRLTVT.

The chain is built from TRBV7-3 and TRBJ2-5, with D possibly called TRBD1 or TRBD2 (6 bases each). This CDR3 is 13 amino acids long. The germline V gene has CDR1 SGHTA and CDR2 FQGTGA. The ends were cut back, 5 bases at V and 5 bases at J, with 12 bases in the middle. This CDR3 is CASSPGAGETQYF. Here the CDR3 DNA reads TGTGCCAGCAGCCCGGGGGCCGGGGAGACCCAGTACTTC.

The V call is TRBV12-3 or TRBV12-4, the J call TRBJ1-2; D gene unclear. This CDR3 region has 14 residues. With 3 bases removed from V and 8 bases from J, the gap between germline ends came to 16 bases. Here the CDR3 reads CASSFSVGQRGYTF. The CDR3 nucleotides read TGTGCCAGCAGTTTTTCAGTTGGCCAGAGGGGCTACACCTTC.

The genes are TRBV11-2 and TRBJ1-1; D perhaps matches TRBD1 (6 bases). CDR1 and CDR2 (germline): SGHAT, FQNNGV. The V and J ends lost 1 base and 4 bases respectively, with 13 bases between them. CDR3 length equals 15 residues. CDR3 residues: CASSLANQGFTEAFF. CDR3 bases: TGTGCCAGCAGCTTAGCCAACCAGGGGTTCACTGAAGCTTTCTTT.

V usage is TRBV2 and J usage is TRBJ1-1; no clear D gene. The V gene lost 3 bases and the J gene lost 8 bases, with 7 bases spanning the gap. Looked up from germline, CDR1 is SNHLY and CDR2 is FYNNEI. The CDR3 consists of 11 residues. Here the CDR3 reads CASSEWQEAFF. CDR3 nucleotide sequence: TGTGCCAGCAGTGAGTGGCAGGAAGCTTTCTTT.

The rearrangement uses TRBV6-5 and TRBJ2-7; no clear D gene. The germline V gene encodes CDR1 MNHEY and CDR2 SVGAGI. The germline V and J ends were trimmed by 1 base and 2 bases, with 15 bases remaining between them. CDR3 length: 16 residues. The CDR3 is CASSYLEFTLPYEQYF. The CDR3 nucleotides are TGTGCCAGCAGTTACTTAGAGTTCACCCTACCCTACGAGCAGTACTTC.

This clonotype was recorded at least ten times. The genes are TRBV11-1 and TRBJ2-2, with a weak D call TRBD1 (6 bases). The CDR3 consists of 17 residues. Germline V lookup: CDR1 SGHAT, CDR2 FQDESV (reference sequence). Trimming cost V 4 bases and J 2 bases, with 17 bases left between them. CDR3 amino acids: CASSWDTPSANTGELFF. CDR3 nucleotide sequence: TGTGCCAGCAGCTGGGACACCCCTTCGGCAAACACCGGGGAGCTGTTTTTT.

The table lists this clonotype with many counts. The gene calls are TRBV5-1 and TRBJ1-4; D unclear. This CDR3 has 14 amino acids. In germline, CDR1 is SGHRS, CDR2 YFSETQ. V dropped 4 bases and J dropped 5 bases, with 12 bases sitting between them. CDR3 bases: TGCGCCAGCAGCGCTACAGCTACGAATGAAAAACTGTTTTTT. Translated: CASSATATNEKLFF.

This clonotype was recorded many times. This chain joins TRBV19 and TRBJ1-4; the D gene is possibly TRBD1 (6 bases). CDR3 size: 16 residues. Trimming cost V 6 bases and J 0 bases, with 14 bases left between them. The germline V gene has CDR1 LNHDA and CDR2 SQIVND (reference sequence). Here the CDR3 DNA reads TGTGCCAGTAGACCGGGGGGCGCAGCAACTAATGAAAAACTGTTTTTT. Its translation: CASRPGGAATNEKLFF. The full variable domain, its missing parts supplied by reference TRBV19 and TRBJ1-4, is DGGITQSPKYLFRKEGQNVTLSCEQNLNHDAMYWYRQDPGQGLRLIYYSQIVNDFQKGDIAEGYSVSREKKESFPLTVTSAQKNPTAFYLCASRPGGAATNEKLFFGSGTQLSVL.

This clonotype was observed a handful of times. V is TRBV12-3 or TRBV12-4 and J is TRBJ2-1; tentative D call: TRBD2 (6 bases). The V and J ends lost 2 bases and 3 bases respectively, with 11 bases between them. The CDR3 is 15 amino acids. The CDR3, as DNA: TGTGCCAGCAGTTTAACCCCCGGGAGCTACAATGAGCAGTTCTTC. Translated, it gives CASSLTPGSYNEQFF.

The chain employs TRBV5-6 and TRBJ2-5; D gene ambiguous. This CDR3 has 12 residues. Trimming removed 4 bases from V and 5 bases from J, with 9 bases in between. CDR1 and CDR2 from the germline V gene are SGHDT and YYEEEE. CDR3 sequence reads: CASSGDPETQYF. CDR3 nucleotides: TGTGCCAGCAGCGGGGATCCGGAGACCCAGTACTTC.

Ten or more counts support this clonotype. The V call is TRBV6-5, the J call TRBJ2-7, with 7 bases lining up with TRBD1. The length of the CDR3 is 14 residues. The V gene end was trimmed by 6 bases and the J gene end by 2 bases; junction bases not matched to a gene: 7. Germline lookup yields CDR1 MNHEY and CDR2 SVGAGI. This CDR3 reads CASRVDRAPYEQYF. CDR3 DNA: TGTGCCAGCAGGGTTGACAGGGCCCCCTACGAGCAGTACTTC.

This CDR3 reads CASSQSGTGERGEQFF. CDR3 coding DNA: TGTGCCAGCAGCCAATCCGGGACAGGGGAGCGGGGTGAGCAGTTCTTC. The rearrangement joins TRBV3-1 to TRBJ2-1; TRBD1 matches at 10 bases. In germline, CDR1 is LGHDT, CDR2 YNNKEL (reference sequence). After removal of 2 bases from V and 9 bases from J, the junction contained 10 bases not matched to a gene. The CDR3 has 16 residues.

Ten or more counts support this clonotype. The chain employs TRBV4-1 and TRBJ1-4; D perhaps matches TRBD1 (5 bases). V lost 1 base, J lost 6 bases, and 9 bases lay in between. From germline, CDR1 is MGHRA and CDR2 YSYEKL. This CDR3 is 14 amino acids long. This CDR3 is CASSQGQGDEKLFF. CDR3 sequence (DNA): TGCGCCAGCAGCCAAGGCCAGGGAGATGAAAAACTGTTTTTT.

Comments on this clonotype: A much larger clone differs from this one at a single base, so this may be a read error. This chain joins TRBV20-1 and TRBJ1-3; D unresolved. Germline values: CDR1 DFQATT, CDR2 SNEGSKA (reference sequence). The CDR3 contains 14 residues. DNA of the CDR3: TGCAGTGCTTCGTCGGACGGGTCTGGAAACATCATATATTTT. It is translated as CSASSDGSGNIIYF.

This clonotype came up many times. The J gene is TRBJ2-1, the V gene TRBV24-1, with D possibly matching TRBD1 (6 bases). Between the trimmed V and J ends, which lost 5 bases and 5 bases, there was a span of 12 bases. This CDR3 has 14 amino acids. Germline V gene data show CDR1 as KGHDR and CDR2 as SFDVKD. CDR3 nucleotides: TGTGCCACCAGTGTCAACAGGGTTAACAATGAGCAGTTCTTC. Translating it yields CATSVNRVNNEQFF.

The CDR3 region is CASSAGPRETQYF. The CDR3 DNA reads TGTGCCAGCAGCGCGGGACCCCGGGAGACCCAGTACTTC. J is TRBJ2-5 and V is TRBV2, with D possibly being TRBD2 (6 bases). V was clipped by 6 bases and J by 5 bases, with 13 bases between them. The germline CDR1 and CDR2 sequences are SNHLY and FYNNEI. The length of the CDR3 is 13 residues.

In this sample, this clonotype turned up a few times. The chain uses TRBV27 and TRBJ2-7; 7 bases map to TRBD2. The V gene's germline CDR1 is MNHEY and CDR2 SMNVEV (reference sequence). J gave up 6 bases and V 2 bases, and 4 bases lay outside the gene matches. The CDR3 has 13 residues. This chain's CDR3 is CASSLVRESEQYF. In nucleotides, the CDR3 is TGTGCCAGCAGTTTAGTGCGGGAGAGCGAGCAGTACTTC.

The genes are TRBV7-2 and TRBJ2-3; the match to TRBD2 covers 8 bases. The CDR3 has 18 residues. Germline CDR1 is SGHTA and CDR2 is FQGNSA. V was clipped by 4 bases and J by 2 bases; unmatched bases: 14. Here the CDR3 reads CASSSGWWSGRATDTQYF. CDR3 DNA: TGTGCCAGCAGCTCAGGCTGGTGGAGCGGGAGAGCCACAGATACGCAGTATTTT. The full variable domain, rest sourced from reference TRBV7-2 and TRBJ2-3, is GAGVSQSPSNKVTEKGKDVELRCDPISGHTALYWYRQSLGQGLEFLIYFQGNSAPDKSGLPSDRFSAERTGGSVSTLTIQRTQQEDSAVYLCASSSGWWSGRATDTQYFGPGTRLTVL.

This clonotype occurred many times. The CDR3 DNA is TGTGCCAGCAGCTTGCCTAAACTAGCGGGGAGGACCGGGGAGCTGTTTTTT. It codes for CASSLPKLAGRTGELFF. The rearrangement links TRBV7-8 to TRBJ2-2, with TRBD2 identical over 10 bases. The CDR3 extends over 17 amino acids. V lost 3 bases and J lost 5; bases outside the gene matches: 9. Germline values: CDR1 SGHVS, CDR2 FQNEAQ.

This clonotype appeared many times. The chain uses TRBV18 and TRBJ1-1; D is unresolved. V was trimmed by 0 bases and J by 4 bases, leaving 15 bases between them. Germline CDR1 KGHSH, CDR2 LQKENI. This CDR3 spans 16 amino acids. CDR3 loop: CASSPPKGGWGTEAFF. The CDR3 bases are TGTGCCAGCTCACCACCGAAGGGCGGATGGGGCACTGAAGCTTTCTTT. The full variable domain, its missing parts supplied by reference TRBV18 and TRBJ1-1, is NAGVMQNPRHLVRRRGQEARLRCSPMKGHSHVYWYRQLPEEGLKFMVYLQKENIIDESGMPKERFSAEFPKEGPSILRIQQVVRGDSAAYFCASSPPKGGWGTEAFFGQGTRLTVV.

CDR3 in DNA: TGTGCCAGCAGCTTACTCGACAGCTATGGCTACACCTTC. This sequence encodes CASSLLDSYGYTF. V usage is TRBV7-2 and J usage is TRBJ1-2, with D possibly being TRBD1 (5 bases). With 2 bases removed from V and 4 bases from J, the gap between germline ends came to 8 bases. Per germline, CDR1 SGHTA and CDR2 FQGNSA. The CDR3 loop spans 13 amino acids.

This clonotype was counted a few times. The chain joins TRBV5-1 to TRBJ2-2; possibly TRBD1 for D (6 bases). CDR3 length equals 14 residues. Germline values: CDR1 SGHRS, CDR2 YFSETQ. V lost 3 bases, J lost 5 bases, and 11 bases lay in between. CDR3 in DNA: TGCGCCAGCAGCTACGGACAGTTAACCGGGGAGCTGTTTTTT. Amino acid sequence: CASSYGQLTGELFF.

This clonotype was counted only a few times. The chain couples TRBV2 to TRBJ2-1; 7 positions agree with TRBD1. V was pared by 5 bases and J by 10 bases, with 2 bases of the junction left unmatched. The CDR3 extends over 11 amino acids. Germline V CDR1 and CDR2: SNHLY, FYNNEI. The DNA for the CDR3 is TGTGCCAGCAGTCCGGGACAGGAGCAGTTCTTC. Protein sequence: CASSPGQEQFF.

The V and J genes are TRBV12-3 or TRBV12-4 and TRBJ2-2; no clear D. Trimming took off 2 bases at V and 7 bases at J, with 11 bases between the two ends. The CDR3 contains 14 residues. The CDR3 region has the DNA TGTGCCAGCAGTTTAACGGCGACAAACGGGGAGCTGTTTTTT. Its protein is CASSLTATNGELFF.